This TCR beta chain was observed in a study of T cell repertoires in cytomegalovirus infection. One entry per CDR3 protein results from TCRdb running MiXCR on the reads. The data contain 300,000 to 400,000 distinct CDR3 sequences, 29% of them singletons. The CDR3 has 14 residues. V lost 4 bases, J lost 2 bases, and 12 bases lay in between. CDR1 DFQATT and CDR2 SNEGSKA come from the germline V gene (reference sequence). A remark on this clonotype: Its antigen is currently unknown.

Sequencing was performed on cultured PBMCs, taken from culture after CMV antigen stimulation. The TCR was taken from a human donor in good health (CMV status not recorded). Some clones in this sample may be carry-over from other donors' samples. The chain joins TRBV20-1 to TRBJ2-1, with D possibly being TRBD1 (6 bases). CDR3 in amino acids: CSATRQGTYNEQFF. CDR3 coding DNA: TGCAGTGCTACTCGGCAGGGGACCTACAATGAGCAGTTCTTC.